Ten or more counts support the clone carrying this T cell receptor beta chain. As yet, its antigen is unknown. The source of the sample is a study of T cells in Graves' hyperthyroidism and ophthalmopathy. Amplified TCR beta CDR3 regions came from RNA transcripts. The primer set for the first-round RT-PCR of the TCR CDR3 was HTBI. TCRdb redid the calling of the multiplex PCR reads with MiXCR, one entry per CDR3 protein. The sample lists about 480,000 distinct CDR3 sequences, about 15% occurring once. The authors deemed Graves' hyperthyroidism stable absent ophthalmopathy progression within 18 months. Diagnosis relied on clinical symptoms, serum thyroxine and TRAb, thyroid ultrasound and orbital computed tomography. The CDR3 consists of 13 residues. The V gene lost 0 bases and the J gene lost 13 bases, with 14 bases spanning the gap. Germline values: CDR1 LGHNT, CDR2 FRNRAP. Study results and limitations: Ophthalmopathy stood apart from stable hyperthyroidism in a 13 V-J model. Appearing also in blood were most of the thyroid clonotypes expanded above 0.001.

The receptor was derived from a woman aged 18-29 years with Graves' hyperthyroidism. Sequencing used blood. The chain has TRBV12-5 and TRBJ2-3; maybe TRBD2 (6 bases). In DNA, the CDR3 is TGTGCTAGTGGTTTGGTACAGACGGGCGGGGAGTATTTT. Residues: CASGLVQTGGEYF.